This T cell receptor beta chain was obtained from a study of T cell responses to AZD1222 COVID-19 vaccine. As for the study in general: Timing groups of about 4 and about 12 weeks for second doses were pooled.

Germline CDR1 reads LNHDA; CDR2 reads SQIVND (reference sequence). Between the trimmed V and J ends, which lost 1 base and 1 base, there was a span of 7 bases. The CDR3 extends over 14 amino acids. Some clones are missing from TCRdb's copy, which holds only in-frame ones; the method was immunoSEQ multiplex PCR. The sample lists roughly 110,000 clones; roughly 90% were seen once. J is TRBJ1-1 and V is TRBV19; D is uncertain. The TCR was taken from an adult in good health. Source: peripheral blood, taken on day 0 of AZD1222 vaccination. For the CDR3, the DNA is TGTGCCAGTAGTATAGGGTCCGGGAACACTGAAGCTTTCTTT. The encoded protein is CASSIGSGNTEAFF.